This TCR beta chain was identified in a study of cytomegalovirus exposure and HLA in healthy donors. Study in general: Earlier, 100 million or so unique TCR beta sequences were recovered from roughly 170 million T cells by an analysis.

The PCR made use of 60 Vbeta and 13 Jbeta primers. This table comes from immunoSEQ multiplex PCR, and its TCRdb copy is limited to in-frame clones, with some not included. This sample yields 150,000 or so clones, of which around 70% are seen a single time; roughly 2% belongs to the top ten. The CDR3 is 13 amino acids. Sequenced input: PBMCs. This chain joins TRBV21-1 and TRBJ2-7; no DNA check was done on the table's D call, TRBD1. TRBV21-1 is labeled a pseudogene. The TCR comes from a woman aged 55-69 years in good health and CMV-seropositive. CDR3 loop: CASSTRDSYEQYF. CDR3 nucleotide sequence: TGTGCCAGCAGCACTAGGGACAGCTACGAGCAGTACTTC.